The TCR beta chain described here comes from a study of T-cell reconstitution after alpha-beta-depleted transplantation in children. General study results and limits: T-cell counts and diversity at one year post-transplant came mainly from newly produced T cells. About two months after transplant, alpha-beta T cells reportedly came from several hundred expanded graft clones. Elevated TCRbeta diversity at day 60 was traced, in some patients, to surviving recipient T cells and thymic progenitors.

In regard to this clonotype: Its antigen is not known.

Unique molecular identifiers were incorporated into the prepared TCRbeta library. TCRdb independently ran MiXCR on the PCR reads; one entry per CDR3 protein. The sample contains more than 400,000 distinct CDR3 sequences, roughly 11% of which appear only once. Germline V gene data show CDR1 as LGHNA and CDR2 as YSLEER. The V and J ends lost 0 bases and 6 bases respectively, with 11 bases between them. There are 15 residues in the CDR3. The gene calls are TRBV4-3 and TRBJ2-2; D is uncertain. Sequenced here: PBMCs, mostly from graft donor cells, sampled 180 days after TCRalphabeta/CD19-depleted stem cell transplant. The TCR was taken from a female patient aged 2 to 10 who had a stem cell transplant for aplastic anemia, so the T cells may come from the graft donor. Here the CDR3 DNA reads TGCGCCAGCAGCCAAGACGGCGCGTCGGCCGGGGAGCTGTTTTTT. Its translation is CASSQDGASAGELFF.